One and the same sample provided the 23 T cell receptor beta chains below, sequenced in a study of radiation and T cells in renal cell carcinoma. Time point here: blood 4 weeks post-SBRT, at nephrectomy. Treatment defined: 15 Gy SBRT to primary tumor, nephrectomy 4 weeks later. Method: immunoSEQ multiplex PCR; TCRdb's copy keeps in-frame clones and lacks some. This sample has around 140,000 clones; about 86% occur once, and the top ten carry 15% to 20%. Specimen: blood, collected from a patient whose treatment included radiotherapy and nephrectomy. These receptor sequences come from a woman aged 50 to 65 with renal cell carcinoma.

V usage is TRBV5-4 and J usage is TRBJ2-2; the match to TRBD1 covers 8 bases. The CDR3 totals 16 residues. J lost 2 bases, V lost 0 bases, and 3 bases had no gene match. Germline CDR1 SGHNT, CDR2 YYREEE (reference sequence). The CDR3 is CASSLATGVNTGELFF. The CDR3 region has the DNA TGTGCCAGCAGCTTGGCGACAGGGGTAAACACCGGGGAGCTGTTTTTT.

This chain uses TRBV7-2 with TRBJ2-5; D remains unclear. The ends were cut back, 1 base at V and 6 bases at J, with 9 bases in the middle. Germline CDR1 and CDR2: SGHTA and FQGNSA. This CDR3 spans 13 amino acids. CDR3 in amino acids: CASSLDSFKTQYF. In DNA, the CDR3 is TGTGCCAGCAGCTTAGACTCTTTTAAGACCCAGTACTTC. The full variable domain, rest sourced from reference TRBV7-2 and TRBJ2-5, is GAGVSQSPSNKVTEKGKDVELRCDPISGHTALYWYRQSLGQGLEFLIYFQGNSAPDKSGLPSDRFSAERTGGSVSTLTIQRTQQEDSAVYLCASSLDSFKTQYFGPGTRLLVL.

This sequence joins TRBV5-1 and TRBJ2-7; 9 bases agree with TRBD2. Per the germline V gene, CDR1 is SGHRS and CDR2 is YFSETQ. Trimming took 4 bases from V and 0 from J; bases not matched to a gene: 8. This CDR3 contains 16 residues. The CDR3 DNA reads TGCGCCAGCAGCCCCCGGACTAGCGAAAGCTCCTACGAGCAGTACTTC. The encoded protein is CASSPRTSESSYEQYF.

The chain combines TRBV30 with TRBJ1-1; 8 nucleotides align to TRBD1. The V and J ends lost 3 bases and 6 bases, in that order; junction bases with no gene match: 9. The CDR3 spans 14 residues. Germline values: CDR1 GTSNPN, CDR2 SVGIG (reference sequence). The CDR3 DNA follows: TGTGCCTGGAGCGAATTGAAGGACAGGGCTGAAGCTTTCTTT. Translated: CAWSELKDRAEAFF.

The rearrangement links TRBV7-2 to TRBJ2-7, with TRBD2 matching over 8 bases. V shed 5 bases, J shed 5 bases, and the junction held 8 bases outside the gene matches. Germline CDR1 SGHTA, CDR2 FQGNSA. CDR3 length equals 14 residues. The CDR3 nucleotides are TGTGCCAGCAGCAAGGGCGGGAGGCTGAACGAGCAGTACTTC. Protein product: CASSKGGRLNEQYF.

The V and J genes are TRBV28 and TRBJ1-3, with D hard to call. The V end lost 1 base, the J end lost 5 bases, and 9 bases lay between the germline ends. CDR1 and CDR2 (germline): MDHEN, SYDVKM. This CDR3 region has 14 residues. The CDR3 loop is CASSLSGTRNTIYF. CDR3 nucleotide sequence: TGTGCCAGCAGTTTATCGGGCACCAGAAACACCATATATTTT.

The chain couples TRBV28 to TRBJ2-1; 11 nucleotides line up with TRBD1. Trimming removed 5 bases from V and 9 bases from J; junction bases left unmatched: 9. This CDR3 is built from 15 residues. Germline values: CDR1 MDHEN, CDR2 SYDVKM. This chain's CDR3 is CASSPLDRGHGEQFF. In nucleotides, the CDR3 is TGTGCCAGCAGTCCCTTGGACAGGGGGCATGGTGAGCAGTTCTTC. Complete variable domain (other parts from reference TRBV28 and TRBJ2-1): DVKVTQSSRYLVKRTGEKVFLECVQDMDHENMFWYRQDPGLGLRLIYFSYDVKMKEKGDIPEGYSVSREKKERFSLILESASTNQTSMYLCASSPLDRGHGEQFFGPGTRLTVL.

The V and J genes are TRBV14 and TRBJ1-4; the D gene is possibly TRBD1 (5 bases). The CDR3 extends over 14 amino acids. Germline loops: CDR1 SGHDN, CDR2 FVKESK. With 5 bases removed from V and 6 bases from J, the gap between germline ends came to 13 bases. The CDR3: CASSFGGGDEKLFF. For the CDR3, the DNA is TGTGCCAGCAGCTTTGGCGGGGGGGATGAAAAACTGTTTTTT.

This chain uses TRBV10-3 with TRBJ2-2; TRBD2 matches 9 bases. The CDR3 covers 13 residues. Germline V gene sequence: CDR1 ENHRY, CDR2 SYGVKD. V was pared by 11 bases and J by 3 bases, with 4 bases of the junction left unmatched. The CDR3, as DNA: TGTGCCGCTGGGACTAGCTACACCGGGGAGCTGTTTTTT. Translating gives CAAGTSYTGELFF.

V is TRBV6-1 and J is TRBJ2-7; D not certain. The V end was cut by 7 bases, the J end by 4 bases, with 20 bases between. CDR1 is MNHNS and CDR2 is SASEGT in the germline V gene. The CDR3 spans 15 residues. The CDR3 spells CASKGEGSLRYEQYF. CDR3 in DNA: TGTGCCAGCAAAGGTGAAGGCTCCCTGAGGTACGAGCAGTACTTC.

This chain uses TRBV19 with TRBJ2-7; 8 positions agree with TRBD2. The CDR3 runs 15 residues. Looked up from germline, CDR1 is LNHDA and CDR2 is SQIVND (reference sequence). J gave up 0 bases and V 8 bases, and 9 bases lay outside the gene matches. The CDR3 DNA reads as TGTGCCAGTGGTCGGGCGGGAGGAGACTCCTACGAGCAGTACTTC. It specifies CASGRAGGDSYEQYF. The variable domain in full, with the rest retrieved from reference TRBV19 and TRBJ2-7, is DGGITQSPKYLFRKEGQNVTLSCEQNLNHDAMYWYRQDPGQGLRLIYYSQIVNDFQKGDIAEGYSVSREKKESFPLTVTSAQKNPTAFYLCASGRAGGDSYEQYFGPGTRLTVT.

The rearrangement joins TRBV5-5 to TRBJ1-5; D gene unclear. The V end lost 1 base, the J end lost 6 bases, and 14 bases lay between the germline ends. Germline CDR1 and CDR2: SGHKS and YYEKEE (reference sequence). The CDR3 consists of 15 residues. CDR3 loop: CASSLRFPGGQPQHF. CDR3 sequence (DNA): TGTGCCAGCAGCTTGCGGTTCCCCGGCGGTCAGCCCCAGCATTTT.

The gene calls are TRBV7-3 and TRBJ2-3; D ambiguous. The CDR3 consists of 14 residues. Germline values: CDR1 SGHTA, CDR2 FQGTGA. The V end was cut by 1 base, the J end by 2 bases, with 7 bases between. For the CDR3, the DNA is TGTGCCAGCAGCTTAAGTCATTTCACAGATACGCAGTATTTT. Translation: CASSLSHFTDTQYF. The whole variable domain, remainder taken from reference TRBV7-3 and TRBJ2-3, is GAGVSQTPSNKVTEKGKYVELRCDPISGHTALYWYRQSLGQGPEFLIYFQGTGAADDSGLPNDRFFAVRPEGSVSTLKIQRTERGDSAVYLCASSLSHFTDTQYFGPGTRLTVL.

The CDR3 nucleotides read TGCGCCAGCCGGACGGGTAATGAAAAACTGTTTTTT. This encodes CASRTGNEKLFF. The chain links TRBV5-1 to TRBJ1-4, with no clear D. Germline CDR1 and CDR2: SGHRS and YFSETQ. This CDR3 contains 12 residues. Trimming stripped 7 bases from V and 4 bases from J, with 8 bases between.

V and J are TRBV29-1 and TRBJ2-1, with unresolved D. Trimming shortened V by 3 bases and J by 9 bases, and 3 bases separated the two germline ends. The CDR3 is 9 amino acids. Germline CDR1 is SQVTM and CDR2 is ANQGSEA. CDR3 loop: CSVDSEQFF. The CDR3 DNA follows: TGCAGCGTTGATAGTGAGCAGTTCTTC.

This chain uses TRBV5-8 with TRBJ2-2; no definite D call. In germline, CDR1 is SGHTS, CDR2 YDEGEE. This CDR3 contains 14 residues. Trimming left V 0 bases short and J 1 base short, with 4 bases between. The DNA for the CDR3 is TGTGCCAGCAGCTTGGGACTGAACACCGGGGAGCTGTTTTTT. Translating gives CASSLGLNTGELFF.

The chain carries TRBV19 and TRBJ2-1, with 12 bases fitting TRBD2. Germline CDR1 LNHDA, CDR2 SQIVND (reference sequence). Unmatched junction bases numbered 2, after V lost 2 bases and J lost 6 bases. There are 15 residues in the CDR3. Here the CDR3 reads CASSIRLAGANEQFF. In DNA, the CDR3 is TGTGCCAGTAGTATAAGACTAGCGGGAGCCAATGAGCAGTTCTTC.

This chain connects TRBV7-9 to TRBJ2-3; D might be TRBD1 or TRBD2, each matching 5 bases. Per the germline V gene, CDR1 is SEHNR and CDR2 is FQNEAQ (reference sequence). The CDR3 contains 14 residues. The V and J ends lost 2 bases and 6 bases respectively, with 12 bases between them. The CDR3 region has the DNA TGTGCCAGCAGCTTAACGGGACCGAGGGATACGCAGTATTTT. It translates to CASSLTGPRDTQYF.

The CDR3, as DNA: TGTGCCAGCAGTTTCTCCTCCGGGACAGTAAATGAAAAACTGTTTTTT. This sequence encodes CASSFSSGTVNEKLFF. This chain uses TRBV28 with TRBJ1-4; 7 positions match TRBD1. The germline V gene encodes CDR1 MDHEN and CDR2 SYDVKM. The CDR3 consists of 16 residues. The ends lost 3 bases at V and 5 bases at J; junction bases unmatched: 9.

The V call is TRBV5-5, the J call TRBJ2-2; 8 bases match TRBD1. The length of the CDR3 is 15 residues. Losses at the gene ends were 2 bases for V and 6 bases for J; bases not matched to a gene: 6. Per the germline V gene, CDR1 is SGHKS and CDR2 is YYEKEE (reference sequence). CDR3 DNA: TGTGCCAGCAGCTTTGCCAGGGGGCGCGCCGGGGAGCTGTTTTTT. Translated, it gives CASSFARGRAGELFF.

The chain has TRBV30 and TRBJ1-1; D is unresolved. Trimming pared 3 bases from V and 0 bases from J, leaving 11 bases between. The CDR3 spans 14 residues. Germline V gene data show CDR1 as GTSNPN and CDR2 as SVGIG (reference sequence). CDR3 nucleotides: TGTGCCTGGAGACGCGGATTAGTGAACACTGAAGCTTTCTTT. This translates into CAWRRGLVNTEAFF.

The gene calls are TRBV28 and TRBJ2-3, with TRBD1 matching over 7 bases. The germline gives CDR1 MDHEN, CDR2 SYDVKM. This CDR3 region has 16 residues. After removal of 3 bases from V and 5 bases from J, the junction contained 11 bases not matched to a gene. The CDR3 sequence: CASSFGAGGGLDTQYF. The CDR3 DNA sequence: TGTGCCAGCAGTTTTGGGGCAGGGGGTGGGTTAGATACGCAGTATTTT.

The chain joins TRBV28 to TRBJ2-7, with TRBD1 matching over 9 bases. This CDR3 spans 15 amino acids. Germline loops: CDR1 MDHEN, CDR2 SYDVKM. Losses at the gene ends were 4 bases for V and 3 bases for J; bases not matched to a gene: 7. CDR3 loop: CASSSTGGRFYEQYF. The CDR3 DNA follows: TGTGCCAGCAGTTCGACAGGGGGTCGTTTCTACGAGCAGTACTTC.